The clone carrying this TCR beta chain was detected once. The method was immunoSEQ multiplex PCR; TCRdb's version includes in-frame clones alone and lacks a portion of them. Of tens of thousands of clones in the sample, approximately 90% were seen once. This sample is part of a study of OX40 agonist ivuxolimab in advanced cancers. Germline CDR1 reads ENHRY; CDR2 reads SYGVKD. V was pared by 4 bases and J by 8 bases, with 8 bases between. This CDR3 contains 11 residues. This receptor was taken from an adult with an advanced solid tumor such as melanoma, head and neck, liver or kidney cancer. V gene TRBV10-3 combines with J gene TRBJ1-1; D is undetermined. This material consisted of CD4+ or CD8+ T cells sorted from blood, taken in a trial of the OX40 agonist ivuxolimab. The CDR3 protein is CAISVGSEAFF. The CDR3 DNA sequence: TGTGCCATCAGTGTAGGGTCAGAAGCTTTCTTT.